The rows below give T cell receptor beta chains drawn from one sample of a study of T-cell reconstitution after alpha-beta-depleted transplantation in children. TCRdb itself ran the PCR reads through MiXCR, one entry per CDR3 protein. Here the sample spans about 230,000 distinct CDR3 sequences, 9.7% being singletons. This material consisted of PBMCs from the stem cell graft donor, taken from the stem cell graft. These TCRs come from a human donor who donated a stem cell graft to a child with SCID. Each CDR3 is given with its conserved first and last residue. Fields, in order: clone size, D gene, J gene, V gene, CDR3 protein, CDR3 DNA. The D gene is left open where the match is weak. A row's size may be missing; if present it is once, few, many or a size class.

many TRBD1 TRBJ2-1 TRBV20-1 CSARAGTGGNEQFF TGCAGTGCTAGAGCCGGGACAGGGGGTAATGAGCAGTTCTTC
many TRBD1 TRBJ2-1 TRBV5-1 CASSGGTGGAEQFF TGCGCCAGCAGCGGTGGGACAGGGGGAGCTGAGCAGTTCTTC
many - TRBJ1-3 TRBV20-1 CSARGGGETETYGNTIYF TGCAGTGCTAGGGGGGGTGGGGAGACAGAAACTTACGGAAACACCATATATTTT
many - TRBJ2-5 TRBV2 CASSEPQGFRETQYF TGTGCCAGCAGTGAACCCCAGGGTTTCAGGGAGACCCAGTACTTC
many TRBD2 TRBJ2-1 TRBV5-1 CASKLAGGPNEQFF TGCGCCAGTAAACTAGCGGGGGGGCCCAATGAGCAGTTCTTC
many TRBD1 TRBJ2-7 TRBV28 CASSLRDRGEQYF TGTGCCAGCAGTTTACGGGACAGGGGCGAGCAGTACTTC
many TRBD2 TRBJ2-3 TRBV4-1 CASSQGHGLAGGTDTQYF TGCGCCAGCAGCCAAGGGCATGGACTAGCGGGTGGTACAGATACGCAGTATTTT
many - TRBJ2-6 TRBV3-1 CASSHDRSSGANVLTF TGTGCCAGCAGCCACGACAGGTCCTCTGGGGCCAACGTCCTGACTTTC
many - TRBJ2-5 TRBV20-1 CSATNREGFETQYF TGCAGTGCTACGAACAGGGAAGGGTTCGAGACCCAGTACTTC
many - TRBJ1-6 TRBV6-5 CASSYSPGRYSPLHF TGTGCCAGCAGTTACTCGCCCGGGAGATACTCACCCCTCCACTTT
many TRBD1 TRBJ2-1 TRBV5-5 CASSSTGGPHNEQFF TGTGCCAGCAGCTCGACAGGGGGCCCCCACAATGAGCAGTTCTTC
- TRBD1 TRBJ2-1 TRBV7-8 CASSVLGGTGDNEQFF TGTGCCAGCAGCGTCTTGGGGGGGACAGGGGACAATGAGCAGTTCTTC
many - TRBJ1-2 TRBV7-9 CASSFSGVGYTF TGTGCCAGCAGCTTTTCAGGGGTGGGCTACACCTTC
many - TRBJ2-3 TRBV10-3 CAISGTGTTDTQYF TGTGCCATCAGTGGTACCGGGACCACAGATACGCAGTATTTT
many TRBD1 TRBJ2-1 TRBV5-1 CASTLEQGGRNEQFF TGCGCCAGCACCTTAGAACAGGGGGGTAGGAATGAGCAGTTCTTC
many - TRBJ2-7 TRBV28 CASSFEPGPVYEQYF TGTGCCAGCAGTTTCGAGCCAGGGCCCGTCTACGAGCAGTACTTC
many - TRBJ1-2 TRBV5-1 CASSRDGDYGYTF TGCGCCAGCAGCCGGGACGGAGACTATGGCTACACCTTC
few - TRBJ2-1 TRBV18 CASSAPLKGFAFDEQFF TGTGCCAGCTCGGCACCTTTGAAGGGGTTCGCTTTCGATGAGCAGTTCTTC
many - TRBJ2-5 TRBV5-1 CASSLEGLGETQYF TGCGCCAGCAGCTTGGAAGGTTTGGGAGAGACCCAGTACTTC
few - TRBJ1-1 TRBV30 CAWSARGRLNTEAFF TGTGCCTGGAGTGCAAGGGGCCGGCTGAACACTGAAGCTTTCTTT
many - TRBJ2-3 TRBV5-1 CASSLSLGGTDTQYF TGCGCCAGCAGCTTGTCACTTGGAGGCACAGATACGCAGTATTTT
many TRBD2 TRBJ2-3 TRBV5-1 CASSFVRGGTDTQYF TGCGCCAGCAGTTTTGTCCGGGGGGGCACAGATACGCAGTATTTT
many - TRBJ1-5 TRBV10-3 CAISGQINQPQHF TGTGCCATCTCGGGACAAATCAATCAGCCCCAGCATTTT
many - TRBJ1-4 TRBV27 CASRSGVTNEKLFF TGTGCCAGCAGGAGTGGGGTGACTAATGAAAAACTGTTTTTT
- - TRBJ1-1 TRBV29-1 CSSTTPGNTEAFF TGCAGCTCAACGACCCCTGGGAACACTGAAGCTTTCTTT
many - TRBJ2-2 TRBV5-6 CASSASDWNTGELFF TGTGCCAGCAGCGCCTCGGACTGGAACACCGGGGAGCTGTTTTTT
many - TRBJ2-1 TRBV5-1 CASRPSGANYNEQFF TGCGCCAGCAGACCCTCGGGGGCTAACTACAATGAGCAGTTCTTC
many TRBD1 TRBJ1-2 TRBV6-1 CASTRQGPGGYTF TGTGCCAGCACGCGACAGGGGCCGGGGGGCTACACCTTC
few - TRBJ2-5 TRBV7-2 CASSSLRGGVETQYF TGTGCCAGCAGCTCCCTCCGCGGCGGGGTGGAGACCCAGTACTTC
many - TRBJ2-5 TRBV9 CASSVESRGKETQYF TGTGCCAGCAGCGTAGAGTCGCGGGGTAAAGAGACCCAGTACTTC
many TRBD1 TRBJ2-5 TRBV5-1 CASSNLQGAQETQYF TGCGCCAGCAGCAACCTACAGGGGGCCCAAGAGACCCAGTACTTC
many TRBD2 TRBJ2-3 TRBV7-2 CASSFGGGTDTQYF TGTGCCAGCAGCTTTGGGGGGGGCACAGATACGCAGTATTTT
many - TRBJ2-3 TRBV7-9 CATPLASTDTQYF TGTGCCACCCCTCTAGCGAGCACAGATACGCAGTATTTT
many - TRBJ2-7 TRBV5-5 CASGRDQSYEQYF TGTGCCAGCGGCCGGGACCAATCCTACGAGCAGTACTTC
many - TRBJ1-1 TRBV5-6 CASFALDRLNTEAFF TGTGCCAGCTTCGCCCTGGACAGATTGAACACTGAAGCTTTCTTT
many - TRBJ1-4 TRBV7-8 CASSPRESLNEKLFF TGTGCCAGCAGCCCTCGGGAATCCCTAAATGAAAAACTGTTTTTT
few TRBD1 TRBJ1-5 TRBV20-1 CSAGQQGNNQPQHF TGCAGTGCTGGGCAACAGGGGAACAATCAGCCCCAGCATTTT
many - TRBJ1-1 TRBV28 CASSLRGGRRAEAFF TGTGCCAGCAGTTTAAGGGGGGGGAGGAGGGCTGAAGCTTTCTTT
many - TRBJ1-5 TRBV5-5 CASSLGPSQPQHF TGTGCCAGCAGCTTGGGGCCGAGTCAGCCCCAGCATTTT
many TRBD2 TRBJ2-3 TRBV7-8 CASSLSSGGADTQYF TGTGCCAGCAGCTTAAGTAGCGGGGGGGCAGATACGCAGTATTTT